This passage covers 15 T cell receptor beta chains from one sample sequenced in a study of cytomegalovirus exposure and HLA in healthy donors. PCR amplification relied on 60 Vbeta primers (plus 13 Jbeta primers). Some clones are missing from TCRdb's copy, which holds only in-frame ones; the method was immunoSEQ multiplex PCR. The table lists some 140,000 clones, approximately 74% of them singletons. The sequenced sample consisted of PBMCs. All receptors come from a man younger than 35 in good health and CMV-seronegative.

The chain's CDR3 is CASSQGTGYQPQHF. The CDR3 DNA reads TGCGCCAGCAGCCAAGGGACAGGGTATCAGCCCCAGCATTTT. The gene calls are TRBV4-1 and TRBJ1-5, with 8 bases fitting TRBD1. The germline gives CDR1 MGHRA, CDR2 YSYEKL. The CDR3 has 14 amino acids. The junction had 1 base not matched to a gene; V was cut back by 1 base and J by 5 bases.

This clone was picked up a small number of times. The rearrangement uses TRBV7-8 and TRBJ2-3; D perhaps matches TRBD2 (7 bases). There are 14 residues in the CDR3. Germline CDR1 and CDR2: SGHVS and FQNEAQ. V lost 10 bases and J lost 3, with 17 bases in between. CDR3 DNA sequence: TGTGCCACCCTAACACAGGGAGGGACAGATACGCAGTATTTT. It is translated as CATLTQGGTDTQYF.

The rearrangement links TRBV2 to TRBJ2-1, with TRBD1 identical over 10 bases. Per germline, CDR1 SNHLY and CDR2 FYNNEI. The CDR3 has 14 residues. J gave up 10 bases and V 9 bases, and 12 bases lay outside the gene matches. CDR3 region: CARSLDRGDIEQFF. The CDR3 DNA is TGTGCCAGATCTCTGGACAGGGGGGACATAGAGCAGTTCTTC. Full variable domain (remainder filled in from reference TRBV2 and TRBJ2-1): EPEVTQTPSHQVTQMGQEVILRCVPISNHLYFYWYRQILGQKVEFLVSFYNNEISEKSEIFDDQFSVERPDGSNFTLKIRSTKLEDSAMYFCARSLDRGDIEQFFGPGTRLTVL.

The chain's CDR3 is CASSLALQDTSSTDTQYF. DNA for the CDR3: TGTGCCAGCAGCTTAGCGCTCCAAGACACTTCTAGCACAGATACGCAGTATTTT. This chain joins TRBV7-2 and TRBJ2-3; no clear D. The germline CDR1 and CDR2 sequences are SGHTA and FQGNSA. With 0 bases removed from V and 0 bases from J, the gap between germline ends came to 16 bases. The CDR3 runs 18 residues. The complete variable domain, with remaining parts taken from reference TRBV7-2 and TRBJ2-3, reads GAGVSQSPSNKVTEKGKDVELRCDPISGHTALYWYRQSLGQGLEFLIYFQGNSAPDKSGLPSDRFSAERTGGSVSTLTIQRTQQEDSAVYLCASSLALQDTSSTDTQYFGPGTRLTVL.

The chain couples TRBV12-5 to TRBJ1-2; 9 bases fit TRBD1. With V trimmed by 6 bases and J by 4 bases, 6 bases remained unmatched. Germline values: CDR1 LGHNT, CDR2 FRNRAP. This CDR3 contains 14 residues. CDR3 loop: CASGGGQGSYGYTF. The CDR3 nucleotides are TGTGCTAGTGGGGGGGGACAGGGCTCCTATGGCTACACCTTC.

For this clone: One junction end does not reproduce the germline sequence, and a read error may be involved. CDR3 protein: CASSLGTGQNTRELFF. The CDR3, as DNA: TGCGCCAGCAGCTTGGGAACAGGGCAGAACACCAGGGAGCTGTTTTTT. The chain links TRBV5-1 to TRBJ2-2; D may be TRBD1 (6 bases). The CDR3 contains 16 residues. The V gene's germline CDR1 is SGHRS and CDR2 YFSETQ.

V and J are TRBV7-9 and TRBJ2-1; 7 bases line up with TRBD2. The CDR3 spans 13 residues. With 3 bases clipped from V and 7 bases from J, the junction kept 3 bases outside the gene matches. CDR1 and CDR2 from the germline V gene are SEHNR and FQNEAQ (reference sequence). DNA of the CDR3: TGTGCCAGCAGCTTTCCTAGCGGTAATGAGCAGTTCTTC. Translation gives CASSFPSGNEQFF.

The chain carries TRBV15 and TRBJ2-5; tentative D call: TRBD2 (6 bases). V was pared by 8 bases and J by 5 bases, with 21 bases between. This CDR3 is built from 15 residues. Per germline, CDR1 LNHNV and CDR2 YYDKDF (reference sequence). The CDR3 DNA is TGTGCCACCGGACCGGGGACTCTTCATAGGGAGACCCAGTACTTC. Translating gives CATGPGTLHRETQYF.

The chain combines TRBV6-5 with TRBJ2-3; TRBD1 might be the D (6 bases). CDR1 is MNHEY, CDR2 SVGAGI, per germline. The CDR3 length is 14 residues. V lost 10 bases and J 4 bases, leaving 18 bases between the germline ends. In DNA, the CDR3 is TGTGCCATTCGCGTGGCAGGGGATTCAGATACGCAGTATTTT. Its protein product is CAIRVAGDSDTQYF.

CDR3: CASSPTGPWTEAFF. Here the CDR3 DNA reads TGTGCCAGCAGCCCGACAGGGCCGTGGACTGAAGCTTTCTTT. The rearrangement uses TRBV7-9 and TRBJ1-1, with TRBD1 matching over 7 bases. V lost 5 bases and J lost 5; bases outside the gene matches: 8. In germline, CDR1 is SEHNR, CDR2 FQNEAQ (reference sequence). The CDR3 is made up of 14 amino acids.

V and J are TRBV6-5 and TRBJ1-5; D perhaps matches TRBD1 (5 bases). The length of the CDR3 is 14 residues. Between the trimmed V and J ends, which lost 2 bases and 7 bases, there was a span of 12 bases. Germline CDR1 reads MNHEY; CDR2 reads SVGAGI. The CDR3 is CASSYGSGGQPQHF. The CDR3 DNA reads TGTGCCAGCAGTTACGGTTCCGGGGGGCAGCCCCAGCATTTT.

The chain links TRBV13 to TRBJ1-3, with D uncertain. The length of the CDR3 is 13 residues. Deletions cut 5 bases from V and 4 bases from J, with 9 bases between. From germline, CDR1 is PRHDT and CDR2 FYEKMQ (reference sequence). CDR3 loop: CASSLGLGNTIYF. Here the CDR3 DNA reads TGTGCCAGCAGCCTCGGACTCGGAAACACCATATATTTT.

V usage is TRBV19 and J usage is TRBJ2-4; 8 bases are shared with TRBD2. Germline CDR1 is LNHDA and CDR2 is SQIVND (reference sequence). Unmatched junction bases numbered 3, after V lost 4 bases and J lost 1 base. The CDR3 covers 15 residues. The CDR3 coding sequence is TGTGCCAGTAGTAGGGAGCGGGGGGCCAAAAACATTCAGTACTTC. As protein: CASSRERGAKNIQYF. Based on the CDR3 plus reference TRBV19 and TRBJ2-4, the full variable domain is DGGITQSPKYLFRKEGQNVTLSCEQNLNHDAMYWYRQDPGQGLRLIYYSQIVNDFQKGDIAEGYSVSREKKESFPLTVTSAQKNPTAFYLCASSRERGAKNIQYFGAGTRLSVL.

This clone was recorded a few times. V and J are TRBV28 and TRBJ2-5; tentative D call: TRBD2 (5 bases). CDR3 size: 12 residues. Trimming removed 5 bases at V and 9 bases at J, with 13 bases between. From germline, CDR1 is MDHEN and CDR2 SYDVKM. DNA of the CDR3: TGTGCCAGCAGTACCCGTCCCGGGGCCCAGTACTTC. This codes for CASSTRPGAQYF.

Concerning this clone itself: The sample contains more than one DNA sequence encoding this CDR3. DNA for the CDR3: TGTGCCAGCTCAAGGGACAGTAACACTGAAGCTTTCTTT. Translation: CASSRDSNTEAFF. The rearrangement links TRBV18 to TRBJ1-1; 7 positions agree with TRBD1. V lost 5 bases, J lost 2 bases, and 2 bases stayed unmatched. Germline values: CDR1 KGHSH, CDR2 LQKENI. The CDR3 has 13 residues. The full variable domain, in which reference TRBV18 and TRBJ1-1 provide the parts outside the CDR3, is NAGVMQNPRHLVRRRGQEARLRCSPMKGHSHVYWYRQLPEEGLKFMVYLQKENIIDESGMPKERFSAEFPKEGPSILRIQQVVRGDSAAYFCASSRDSNTEAFFGQGTRLTVV.